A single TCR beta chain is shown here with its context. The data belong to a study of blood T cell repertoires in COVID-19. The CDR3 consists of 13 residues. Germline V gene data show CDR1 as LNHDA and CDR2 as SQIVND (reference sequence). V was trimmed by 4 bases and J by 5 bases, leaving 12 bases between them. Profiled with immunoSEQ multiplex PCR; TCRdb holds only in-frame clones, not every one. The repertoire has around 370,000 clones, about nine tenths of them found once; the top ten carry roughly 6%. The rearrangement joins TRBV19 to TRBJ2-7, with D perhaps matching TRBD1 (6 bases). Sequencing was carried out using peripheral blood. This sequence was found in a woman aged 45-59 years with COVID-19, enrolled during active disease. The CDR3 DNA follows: TGTGCCAGTAGTACCTTCAGGGGAGACGAGCAGTACTTC. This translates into CASSTFRGDEQYF.